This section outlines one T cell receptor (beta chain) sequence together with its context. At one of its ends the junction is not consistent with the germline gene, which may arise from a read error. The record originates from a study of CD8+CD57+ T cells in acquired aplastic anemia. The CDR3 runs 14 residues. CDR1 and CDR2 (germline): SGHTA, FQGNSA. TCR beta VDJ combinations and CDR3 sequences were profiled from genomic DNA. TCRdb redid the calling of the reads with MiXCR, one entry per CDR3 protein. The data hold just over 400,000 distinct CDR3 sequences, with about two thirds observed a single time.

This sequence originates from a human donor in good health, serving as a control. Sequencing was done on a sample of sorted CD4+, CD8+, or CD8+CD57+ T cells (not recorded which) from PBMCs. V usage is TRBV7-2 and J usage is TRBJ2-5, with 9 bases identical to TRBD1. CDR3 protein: CASSWTGDNSPHHF. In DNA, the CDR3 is TGTGCCAGCAGCTGGACAGGGGATAATTCACCCCACCACTTC.